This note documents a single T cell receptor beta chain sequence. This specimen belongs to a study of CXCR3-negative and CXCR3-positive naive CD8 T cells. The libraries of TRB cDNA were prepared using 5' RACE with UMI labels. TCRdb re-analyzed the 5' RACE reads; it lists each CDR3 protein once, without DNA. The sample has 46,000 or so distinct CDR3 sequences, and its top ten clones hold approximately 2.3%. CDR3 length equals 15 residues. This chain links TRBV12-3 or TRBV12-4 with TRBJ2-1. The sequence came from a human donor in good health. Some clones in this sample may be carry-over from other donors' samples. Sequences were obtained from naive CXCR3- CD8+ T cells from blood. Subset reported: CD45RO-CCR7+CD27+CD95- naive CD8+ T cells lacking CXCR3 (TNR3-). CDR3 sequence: CASSLSTHPYNEQFF.